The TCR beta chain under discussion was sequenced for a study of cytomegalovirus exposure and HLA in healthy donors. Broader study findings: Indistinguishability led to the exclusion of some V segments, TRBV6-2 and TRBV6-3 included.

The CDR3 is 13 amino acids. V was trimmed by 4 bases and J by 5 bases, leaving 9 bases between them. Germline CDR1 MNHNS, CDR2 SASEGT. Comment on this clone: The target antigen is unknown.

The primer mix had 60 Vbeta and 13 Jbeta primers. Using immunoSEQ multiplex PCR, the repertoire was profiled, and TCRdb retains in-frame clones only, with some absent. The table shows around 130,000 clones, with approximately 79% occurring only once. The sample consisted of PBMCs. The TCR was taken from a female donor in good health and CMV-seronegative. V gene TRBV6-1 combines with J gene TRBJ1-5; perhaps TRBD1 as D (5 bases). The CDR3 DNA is TGTGCCAGCAGTGCTATAGGGGATCAGCCCCAGCATTTT. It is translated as CASSAIGDQPQHF.